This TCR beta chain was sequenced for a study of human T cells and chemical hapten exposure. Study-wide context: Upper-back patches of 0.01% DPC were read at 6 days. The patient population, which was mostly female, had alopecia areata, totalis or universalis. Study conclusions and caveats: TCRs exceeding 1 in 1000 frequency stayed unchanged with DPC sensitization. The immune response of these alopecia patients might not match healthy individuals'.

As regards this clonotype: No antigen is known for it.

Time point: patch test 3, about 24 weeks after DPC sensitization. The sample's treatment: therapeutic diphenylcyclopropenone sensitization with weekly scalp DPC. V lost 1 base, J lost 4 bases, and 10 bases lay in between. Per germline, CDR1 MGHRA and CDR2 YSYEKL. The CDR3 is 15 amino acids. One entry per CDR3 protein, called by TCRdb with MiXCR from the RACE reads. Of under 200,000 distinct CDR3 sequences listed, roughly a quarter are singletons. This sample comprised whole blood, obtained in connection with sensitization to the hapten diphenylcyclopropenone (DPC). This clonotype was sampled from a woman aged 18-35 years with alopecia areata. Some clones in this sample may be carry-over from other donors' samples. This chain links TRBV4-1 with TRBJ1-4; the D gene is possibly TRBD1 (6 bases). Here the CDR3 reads CASSQAGTLNEKLFF. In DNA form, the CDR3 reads TGCGCCAGCAGCCAAGCCGGGACACTTAATGAAAAACTGTTTTTT.